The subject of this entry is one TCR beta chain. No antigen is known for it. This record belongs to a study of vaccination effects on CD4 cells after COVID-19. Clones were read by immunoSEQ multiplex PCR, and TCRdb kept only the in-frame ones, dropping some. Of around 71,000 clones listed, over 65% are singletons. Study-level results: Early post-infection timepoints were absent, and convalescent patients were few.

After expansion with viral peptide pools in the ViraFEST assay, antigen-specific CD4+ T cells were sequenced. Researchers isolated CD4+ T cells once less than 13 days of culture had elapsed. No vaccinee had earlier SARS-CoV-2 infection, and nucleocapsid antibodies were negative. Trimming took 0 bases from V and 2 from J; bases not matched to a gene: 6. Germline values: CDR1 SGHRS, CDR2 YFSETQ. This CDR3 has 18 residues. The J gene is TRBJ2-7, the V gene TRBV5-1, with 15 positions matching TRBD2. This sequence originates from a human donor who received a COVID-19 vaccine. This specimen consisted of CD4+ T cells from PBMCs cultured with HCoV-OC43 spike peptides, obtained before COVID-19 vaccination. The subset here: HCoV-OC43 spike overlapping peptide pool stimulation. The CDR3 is CASSLEGTSGGPTYEQYV. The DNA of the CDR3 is TGCGCCAGCAGCTTGGAAGGGACTAGCGGGGGGCCAACCTACGAGCAGTACGTC.